This paragraph reports one T cell receptor beta chain. The data stem from a study of control samples from healthy donors and cancer patients. Assay used: immunoSEQ multiplex PCR; TCRdb lists only in-frame clones, some missing. The profile shows some 120,000 clones, approximately 90% of them singletons. From germline, CDR1 is LNHDA and CDR2 SQIVND (reference sequence). Unmatched junction bases numbered 1, after V lost 1 base and J lost 2 bases. This CDR3 region has 17 residues. This receptor was obtained from a man younger than 35 in good health. The specimen sequenced was blood. The chain combines TRBV19 with TRBJ2-2, with 13 bases aligning to TRBD2. CDR3 DNA sequence: TGTGCCAGTAGTATAGGGACTAGCGGGGGAAACACCGGGGAGCTGTTTTTT. Protein sequence: CASSIGTSGGNTGELFF. Based on the CDR3 plus reference TRBV19 and TRBJ2-2, the full variable domain is DGGITQSPKYLFRKEGQNVTLSCEQNLNHDAMYWYRQDPGQGLRLIYYSQIVNDFQKGDIAEGYSVSREKKESFPLTVTSAQKNPTAFYLCASSIGTSGGNTGELFFGEGSRLTVL.